Following are 15 T cell receptor beta chains from one sample sequenced in a study of CD8 T cells in Susac syndrome. The RNA, about 0.45 to 1 ug, was put through reverse transcription using random hexamers. TCRdb redid the calling of the immunoSEQ multiplex PCR reads with MiXCR, one entry per CDR3 protein. The sample carries some 180,000 distinct CDR3 sequences, about 91% recorded once. Sequenced input: CD4+ T cells from PBMCs. These receptors were collected from a human donor with Susac syndrome.

The J gene is TRBJ2-1, the V gene TRBV6-2 or TRBV6-3, with 7 bases aligning to TRBD2. The V and J ends lost 6 bases and 5 bases, in that order; junction bases with no gene match: 4. Germline V gene sequence: CDR1 MNHEY, CDR2 SVGEGT. This CDR3 has 13 residues. In nucleotides, the CDR3 is TGTGCCAGCAGGTGGGGGGGGAACAATGAGCAGTTCTTC. Protein product: CASRWGGNNEQFF.

This chain connects TRBV5-1 to TRBJ1-1; possibly TRBD1 for D (5 bases). The germline CDR1 and CDR2 sequences are SGHRS and YFSETQ. Between the trimmed V and J ends, which lost 5 bases and 5 bases, there was a span of 13 bases. CDR3 length: 13 amino acids. Written as DNA, the CDR3 is TGCGCCAGCAGTGGGGGAGGACGGACTGAAGCTTTCTTT. Protein product: CASSGGGRTEAFF.

In its sample, this clonotype was seen once. The V and J genes are TRBV27 and TRBJ1-5; 10 bases are a match to TRBD1. The CDR3 is made up of 16 amino acids. V was clipped by 4 bases and J by 5 bases; unmatched bases: 8. Germline CDR1 MNHEY, CDR2 SMNVEV (reference sequence). The CDR3 reads CASSSYTGTGDQPQHF. CDR3 in DNA: TGTGCCAGCAGTTCGTACACCGGGACAGGGGATCAGCCCCAGCATTTT.

The V gene is TRBV2, the J gene TRBJ2-1; D is unresolved. The CDR3 covers 11 residues. V was trimmed by 7 bases and J by 5 bases, leaving 6 bases between them. CDR1 and CDR2 from the germline V gene are SNHLY and FYNNEI. The CDR3 nucleotides are TGTGCCAGCACCTGGAACAATGAGCAGTTCTTC. Its protein product is CASTWNNEQFF.

CDR3 in amino acids: CASSQSLLQMETQYF. CDR3 DNA: TGCGCCAGCAGTCAATCACTACTGCAAATGGAGACCCAGTACTTC. The V gene is TRBV23-1, the J gene TRBJ2-5, with D hard to call. TRBV23-1 is given ORF status, its function remaining uncertain. Trimming stripped 0 bases from V and 5 bases from J, with 13 bases between. This CDR3 is built from 15 residues.

This sequence joins TRBV28 and TRBJ1-2; 7 bases match TRBD1. The CDR3 is made up of 14 amino acids. Germline CDR1 MDHEN, CDR2 SYDVKM. With 7 bases clipped from V and 7 bases from J, the junction kept 12 bases outside the gene matches. CDR3 sequence reads: CASKPGTAFFGYTF. CDR3 nucleotides: TGTGCCAGCAAACCCGGGACAGCGTTCTTTGGCTACACCTTC.

The rearrangement joins TRBV27 to TRBJ1-1; tentatively, D is TRBD1 (5 bases). CDR3 size: 10 residues. Per germline, CDR1 MNHEY and CDR2 SMNVEV (reference sequence). As DNA, the CDR3 is TGTGCGGCACGGGGGACTGAAGCTTTCTTT. Amino acid sequence: CAARGTEAFF.

The genes are TRBV3-1 and TRBJ2-2; the D gene is possibly TRBD1 (5 bases). The length of the CDR3 is 15 residues. V shed 3 bases and J shed 4 bases, with 12 bases lying between them. CDR1 is LGHDT, CDR2 YNNKEL, per germline (reference sequence). CDR3: CASSQGPFSTGELFF. CDR3 nucleotide sequence: TGTGCCAGCAGCCAGGGGCCATTTAGCACCGGGGAGCTGTTTTTT.

A single count supports this clonotype. The rearrangement uses TRBV7-3 and TRBJ1-1, with 7 bases that match TRBD1. V dropped 2 bases and J dropped 4; count of bases not matched to a gene: 7. Germline V CDR1 and CDR2: SGHTA, FQGTGA. This CDR3 is built from 15 residues. This CDR3 is CASSLGTGEGTEAFF. CDR3 sequence (DNA): TGTGCCAGCAGCTTAGGTACAGGGGAGGGCACTGAAGCTTTCTTT.

V gene TRBV5-6 combines with J gene TRBJ2-5, with D perhaps matching TRBD1 (5 bases). The CDR3 covers 13 residues. Germline CDR1 reads SGHDT; CDR2 reads YYEEEE. V lost 2 bases and J 5 bases, leaving 10 bases between the germline ends. The CDR3, as DNA: TGTGCCAGCAGCTTTAGGGGTTCGGAGACCCAGTACTTC. It translates to CASSFRGSETQYF.

In its sample, this clonotype was seen once. The chain combines TRBV30 with TRBJ2-1; 9 bases match TRBD2. Germline CDR1 and CDR2: GTSNPN and SVGIG (reference sequence). Trimming removed 1 base from V and 4 bases from J; junction bases left unmatched: 2. The CDR3 consists of 14 residues. The CDR3 bases are TGTGCCTGGAGTGCTAGCGGGGTGTACAATGAGCAGTTCTTC. Amino acid sequence: CAWSASGVYNEQFF.

The chain employs TRBV20-1 and TRBJ2-7; 7 nucleotides match TRBD2. Trimming removed 3 bases from V and 2 bases from J; junction bases left unmatched: 7. Germline assignment: CDR1 DFQATT and CDR2 SNEGSKA (reference sequence). There are 14 residues in the CDR3. The DNA for the CDR3 is TGCAGTGCTAGGCGTCCGGGGGGAACCTACGAGCAGTACTTC. Encoded protein: CSARRPGGTYEQYF.

The rearrangement links TRBV2 to TRBJ2-7; tentatively, D is TRBD1 (6 bases). Germline V lookup: CDR1 SNHLY, CDR2 FYNNEI. Trimming took 4 bases from V and 2 from J, leaving 12 bases between them. CDR3 length: 14 residues. CDR3 protein: CASSATGLPYEQYF. CDR3 nucleotide sequence: TGTGCCAGCAGTGCTACAGGGTTACCCTACGAGCAGTACTTC.

The chain is built from TRBV20-1 and TRBJ2-2, with TRBD2 as a possible D gene (6 bases). V lost 6 bases, J lost 6 bases, and 20 bases lay in between. The V gene's germline CDR1 is DFQATT and CDR2 SNEGSKA (reference sequence). This CDR3 is built from 15 residues. CDR3 amino acids: CSAEGRESNAGELFF. DNA of the CDR3: TGCAGTGCAGAGGGCCGGGAGTCTAACGCCGGGGAGCTGTTTTTT.

This chain links TRBV6-5 with TRBJ2-5, with 14 bases identical to TRBD2. With V trimmed by 6 bases and J by 13 bases, 7 bases remained unmatched. The CDR3 spans 13 residues. CDR1 is MNHEY and CDR2 is SVGAGI in the germline V gene. The CDR3 DNA follows: TGTGCCAGCAGACGACTAGCGGGGGGGCTGTCGTACTTC. Translated: CASRRLAGGLSYF.